The T cell receptor (beta chain) described here comes from a study of blood T cell repertoires in COVID-19. Study-level information: Sites across the United States, Italy and Spain contributed samples from acute and convalescent COVID-19. In each case, the material was cDNA or gDNA derived from T cells, B-cell-depleted T cells, or PBMCs.

Original methodology: Amplification with reference gene primers provided the estimates of nucleated cell counts. The protocol was immunoSEQ multiplex PCR, while the TCRdb copy is restricted to in-frame clones and leaves out a portion. V, J and clone size are taken as reported in that table, and D and trimming were inferred from the DNA itself. The sample carries 35,000 to 55,000 clones, approximately 85% recorded once. Input material: peripheral blood. The source of this sequence is a human donor in a cohort sampled during active COVID-19.

CDR3 nucleotide sequence: TGCGCCAGCAGTACCAGCGGGGTTGAGCAGTTCTTC. It yields the protein CASSTSGVEQFF. The chain uses TRBV10-1 and TRBJ2-1; 7 nucleotides align to TRBD2. After removal of 5 bases from V and 9 bases from J, the junction contained 4 bases not matched to a gene. Germline CDR1 reads WNHNN; CDR2 reads SYGVQD (reference sequence). The CDR3 has 12 amino acids.